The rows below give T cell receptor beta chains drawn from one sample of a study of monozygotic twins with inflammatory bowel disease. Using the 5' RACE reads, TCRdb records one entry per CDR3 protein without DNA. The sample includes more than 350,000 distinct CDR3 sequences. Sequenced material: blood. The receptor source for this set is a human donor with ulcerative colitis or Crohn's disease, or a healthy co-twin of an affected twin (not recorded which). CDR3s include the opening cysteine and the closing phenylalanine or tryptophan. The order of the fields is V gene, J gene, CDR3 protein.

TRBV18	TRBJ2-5	CASSPRLDREETQYF
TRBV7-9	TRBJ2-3	CASSSRDFSSDTQYF
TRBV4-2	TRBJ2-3	CASSLGRSGVTDTQYF
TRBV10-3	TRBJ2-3	CAISELGLPRDTQYF
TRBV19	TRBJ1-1	CASSPRDRGAGHVEAFF
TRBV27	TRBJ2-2	CASSLFSIATGELFF
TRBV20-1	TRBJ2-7	CSAQPGLRAYEQYF
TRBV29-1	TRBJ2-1	CSVVSGLAGPNEQFF
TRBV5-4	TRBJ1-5	CASSFPLGTGPTSSNQPQHF
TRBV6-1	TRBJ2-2	CASMGRGLIGELFF
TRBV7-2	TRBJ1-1	CASSRPMGEAFF
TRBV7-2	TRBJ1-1	CASRAVPVNTEAFF
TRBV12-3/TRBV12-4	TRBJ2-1	CASSSLAGGGARNEQFF
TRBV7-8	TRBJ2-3	CASSFTGPDTQYF
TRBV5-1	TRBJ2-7	CASSLTTSEQYF
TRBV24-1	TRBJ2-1	CATSDPTSKGSYNEQFF
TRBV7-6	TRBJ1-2	CASTPGQGSYGYTF
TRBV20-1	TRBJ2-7	CSARGSDRLSYEQYF
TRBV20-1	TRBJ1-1	CSARDPGGTGNTEAFF
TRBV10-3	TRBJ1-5	CAISRTGDNQPQHF
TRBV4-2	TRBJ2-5	CASSQRKTDETQYF
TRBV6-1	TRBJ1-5	CASSRESTGTGNQPQHF
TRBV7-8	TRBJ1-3	CASSSRDSDNSGNTIYF
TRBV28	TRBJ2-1	CASSSSTPTGVDEQFF
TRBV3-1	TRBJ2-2	CASSQSLGRTRNYTGELFF